The 2 T cell receptor beta chains presented below share a single source sample, sequenced in a study of control samples from healthy donors and cancer patients. TCRdb's copy holds only in-frame clones and misses some; the assay was immunoSEQ multiplex PCR. The data contain under 150,000 clones, roughly 86% of them seen just once; the ten biggest clones take up roughly 2.8%. The sample was blood. These receptors all stem from a man aged 55 to 70 in good health.

The genes are TRBV18 and TRBJ1-4; D ambiguous. Germline V lookup: CDR1 KGHSH, CDR2 LQKENI. The CDR3 runs to 15 residues. The V end lost 1 base, the J end lost 0 bases, and 6 bases lay between the germline ends. CDR3 DNA: TGTGCCAGCTCACCACTAGGAACAACTAATGAAAAACTGTTTTTT. Amino acids: CASSPLGTTNEKLFF. The full variable domain, its missing parts supplied by reference TRBV18 and TRBJ1-4, is NAGVMQNPRHLVRRRGQEARLRCSPMKGHSHVYWYRQLPEEGLKFMVYLQKENIIDESGMPKERFSAEFPKEGPSILRIQQVVRGDSAAYFCASSPLGTTNEKLFFGSGTQLSVL.

The J gene is TRBJ1-1, the V gene TRBV7-2; D is unclear. The CDR3 length is 11 residues. Per the germline V gene, CDR1 is SGHTA and CDR2 is FQGNSA. V was trimmed by 1 base and J by 4 bases, leaving 1 base between them. CDR3 sequence reads: CASSLVTEAFF. CDR3 coding DNA: TGTGCCAGCAGCTTAGTCACTGAAGCTTTCTTT.